The 6 T cell receptor beta chains below all came from one sample that was sequenced in a study of cytomegalovirus exposure and HLA in healthy donors (dated by TCRdb to about 2017). The library was built by means of the immunoSEQ multiplex PCR assay. A mixture of 60 forward primers for TCR Vbeta segments and 13 reverse primers for TCR Jbeta segments was used in the multiplex PCR. Not all clones reach the TCRdb copy of this immuneACCESS table, which keeps in-frame sequences only. Checked studies attribute under half of the gap to unresolved V genes and leave the rest unexplained. Here the sample has roughly 190,000 clones; about four fifths occur a single time. About 2.5% of the sample is held by the ten biggest clonotypes. Sequences were obtained from PBMCs. Every receptor here comes from a woman aged 45 to 65 in good health and CMV-seronegative.

The chain combines TRBV15 with TRBJ2-2, with a tentative D call TRBD1 (6 bases). The V end lost 3 bases, the J end lost 4 bases, and 12 bases lay between the germline ends. CDR1 is LNHNV and CDR2 is YYDKDF in the germline V gene (reference sequence). This CDR3 has 15 amino acids. CDR3 in DNA: TGTGCCACCAGCAGCCGAAGAGGGGGCACCGGGGAGCTGTTTTTT. It is translated as CATSSRRGGTGELFF.

This chain joins TRBV28 and TRBJ2-7, with D possibly matching TRBD2 (6 bases). Trimming removed 10 bases at V and 1 base at J, with 20 bases between. The V gene's germline CDR1 is MDHEN and CDR2 SYDVKM. CDR3 length: 15 amino acids. The CDR3 protein is CATSPLGSVSYEQYF. DNA of the CDR3: TGTGCCACCTCCCCCCTCGGGAGTGTATCCTACGAGCAGTACTTC.

For this clone: At one of its ends the junction is not consistent with the germline gene, which may arise from a read error. The genes are TRBV7-9 and TRBJ2-1; TRBD1 might be the D (6 bases). In germline, CDR1 is SEHNR, CDR2 FQNEAQ (reference sequence). The CDR3 contains 16 residues. CDR3 sequence: CSSSLGRRGRDNEQFF. DNA of the CDR3: TGTTCCAGCAGCTTAGGTCGCAGGGGAAGAGACAATGAGCAGTTCTTC.

This clone was seen a single time. The chain uses TRBV5-6 and TRBJ2-3; D might be TRBD2 (5 bases). In germline, CDR1 is SGHDT, CDR2 YYEEEE. This CDR3 has 15 residues. Trimming cost V 4 bases and J 1 base, with 13 bases left between them. CDR3 bases: TGTGCCAGCAGCCACTGGGCGGGCCGCACAGATACGCAGTATTTT. It yields the protein CASSHWAGRTDTQYF. Complete variable domain (other parts from reference TRBV5-6 and TRBJ2-3): DAGVTQSPTHLIKTRGQQVTLRCSPKSGHDTVSWYQQALGQGPQFIFQYYEEEERQRGNFPDRFSGHQFPNYSSELNVNALLLGDSALYLCASSHWAGRTDTQYFGPGTRLTVL.

The chain has TRBV7-2 and TRBJ1-2; D possibly corresponds to TRBD1 (6 bases). Trimming left V 1 base short and J 8 bases short, with 20 bases between. This CDR3 has 16 residues. The germline V gene encodes CDR1 SGHTA and CDR2 FQGNSA. CDR3 in DNA: TGTGCCAGCAGCTTAGACCGGGACAAAGGTTGGTACGGCTACACCTTC. Protein product: CASSLDRDKGWYGYTF.

The V and J genes are TRBV28 and TRBJ2-6; TRBD2 is a possible D gene (5 bases). Germline CDR1 and CDR2: MDHEN and SYDVKM. Trimming stripped 6 bases from V and 3 bases from J, with 21 bases between. CDR3 length: 18 amino acids. The CDR3 sequence is CASSTPEGRGGGANVLTF. For the CDR3, the DNA is TGTGCCAGCAGCACCCCCGAGGGTCGAGGTGGTGGGGCCAACGTCCTGACTTTC.